The following is a T cell receptor (beta chain) sequence with its context. The data were taken from a study of blood T cells in healthy people across ages. A J-beta primer mix and a sample-barcoded 5' primer were used in a second PCR of roughly 6 to 12 cycles. TCRdb reanalysed the 5' RACE reads using MiXCR and keeps one entry per CDR3 protein. The table includes about 670,000 distinct CDR3 sequences, roughly half detected once. Germline CDR1 is SGDLS and CDR2 is YYNGEE. V lost 3 bases and J 7 bases, leaving 17 bases between the germline ends. The CDR3 has 15 residues. The receptor comes from a woman of 80 years or more in good health. The sample was blood. J is TRBJ2-1 and V is TRBV9, with D perhaps matching TRBD1 (5 bases). The CDR3 DNA follows: TGTGCCAGCAGCGGGGATATTGGGGCTGTGAATGAGCAGTTCTTC. Translating gives CASSGDIGAVNEQFF.